These 16 T cell receptor beta chains originate from one sample sequenced in a study of blood T cell repertoires in COVID-19 (dated by TCRdb to 2019 to 2021). The method behind the library was the immunoSEQ multiplex PCR assay. The clones in this table, taken by TCRdb from immuneACCESS, are in-frame only. Not every clone is retained; where verified, under half of the shortfall comes from an unresolved V gene, and the cause of the rest is unknown. The sample table lists almost 350,000 clones, 88% of them with a count of one. Jointly, the top ten make up over 0.9% of the sample. The sequenced sample was PBMCs or T cells enriched from blood (not recorded which). Every receptor here comes from a woman aged 25-40 years who had been exposed to COVID-19.

The chain uses TRBV5-1 and TRBJ2-7; TRBD2 aligns across 7 bases. The germline V gene encodes CDR1 SGHRS and CDR2 YFSETQ. The J segment lost 1 base and the V segment lost 0 bases, leaving 4 bases of the junction unmatched. CDR3 length: 15 amino acids. DNA of the CDR3: TGCGCCAGCAGCTTGGGTGGCGGGAGTTCCTACGAGCAGTACTTC. It codes for CASSLGGGSSYEQYF.

This clone was picked up a small number of times. The chain couples TRBV12-3 or TRBV12-4 to TRBJ1-2; 9 bases align to TRBD1. This CDR3 has 12 amino acids. J lost 4 bases, V lost 6 bases, and 0 bases had no gene match. For the CDR3, the DNA is TGTGCCAGCAGGACAGGGGGCTATGGCTACACCTTC. It specifies CASRTGGYGYTF.

The chain recombines TRBV19 with TRBJ2-1, with 12 bases aligning to TRBD2. The CDR3 totals 15 residues. V trimming: 5 bases; J trimming: 8 bases; junction bases outside the gene matches: 7. Per the germline V gene, CDR1 is LNHDA and CDR2 is SQIVND (reference sequence). This CDR3 reads CASSPRTSGNDEQFF. DNA for the CDR3: TGTGCCAGTAGTCCCCGGACTAGCGGGAATGATGAGCAGTTCTTC.

This clone occurred once. In DNA form, the CDR3 reads TGTGCCAGTAGTGACAGATTTACTTACAATGAGCAGTTCTTC. Amino acid sequence: CASSDRFTYNEQFF. This chain links TRBV19 with TRBJ2-1, with a weak D call TRBD1 (5 bases). V lost 5 bases to trimming and J lost 4 bases, with 12 bases between them. This CDR3 is 14 amino acids long. Germline V gene lookup returns CDR1 LNHDA and CDR2 SQIVND (reference sequence). The variable domain in full, with the rest retrieved from reference TRBV19 and TRBJ2-1, is DGGITQSPKYLFRKEGQNVTLSCEQNLNHDAMYWYRQDPGQGLRLIYYSQIVNDFQKGDIAEGYSVSREKKESFPLTVTSAQKNPTAFYLCASSDRFTYNEQFFGPGTRLTVL.

The rearrangement joins TRBV10-3 to TRBJ1-5; TRBD1 agrees at 10 bases. The V gene end was trimmed by 5 bases and the J gene end by 6 bases; junction bases not matched to a gene: 4. There are 14 residues in the CDR3. CDR1 and CDR2 from the germline V gene are ENHRY and SYGVKD. CDR3: CAISRQGAGQPQHF. CDR3 coding DNA: TGTGCCATCAGTCGACAGGGGGCGGGTCAGCCCCAGCATTTT.

The rearrangement links TRBV30 to TRBJ2-1, with 7 bases that match TRBD1. Germline values: CDR1 GTSNPN, CDR2 SVGIG (reference sequence). Trimming at V came to 1 base and at J to 2 bases, leaving 5 bases not matched to a gene. This CDR3 comprises 15 residues. The CDR3 coding sequence is TGTGCCTGGAGTGGCGGCAGGGGGACCTACAATGAGCAGTTCTTC. It encodes CAWSGGRGTYNEQFF.

The chain joins TRBV7-3 to TRBJ2-1, with 11 nucleotides matching TRBD2. V gave up 4 bases and J gave up 7 bases; unmatched junction bases: 9. CDR3 length equals 16 residues. Germline V lookup: CDR1 SGHTA, CDR2 FQGTGA. The CDR3 DNA reads TGTGCCAGCAGCTCCCTACTAGCGGGAGTCGGGAATGAGCAGTTCTTC. Encoded protein: CASSSLLAGVGNEQFF.

The gene calls are TRBV19 and TRBJ2-7; TRBD1 aligns across 7 bases. The germline V gene has CDR1 LNHDA and CDR2 SQIVND (reference sequence). With 6 bases clipped from V and 0 bases from J, the junction kept 5 bases outside the gene matches. The CDR3 is 14 amino acids. DNA of the CDR3: TGTGCCAGTAGGAAGGCAGGGGGCTCCTACGAGCAGTACTTC. This sequence encodes CASRKAGGSYEQYF.

V is TRBV10-1 and J is TRBJ2-1, with 7 nucleotides matching TRBD1. CDR3 length: 14 residues. Germline lookup yields CDR1 WNHNN and CDR2 SYGVQD (reference sequence). V lost 2 bases to trimming and J lost 3 bases; unmatched junction nucleotides: 1. CDR3 protein: CASSEGDSYNEQFF. In DNA form, the CDR3 reads TGCGCCAGCAGTGAGGGGGACAGCTACAATGAGCAGTTCTTC.

The chain links TRBV5-1 to TRBJ1-2; tentative D call: TRBD1 (5 bases). Germline CDR1 is SGHRS and CDR2 is YFSETQ. Trimming shortened V by 4 bases and J by 4 bases, and 17 bases separated the two germline ends. The CDR3 spans 15 residues. The CDR3 region is CASSTTRTGLYGYTF. CDR3 DNA: TGCGCCAGCAGCACGACTCGGACGGGACTCTATGGCTACACCTTC.

The gene calls are TRBV30 and TRBJ2-3; 8 nucleotides match TRBD2. J gave up 2 bases and V 0 bases, and 4 bases lay outside the gene matches. CDR1 and CDR2 from the germline V gene are GTSNPN and SVGIG (reference sequence). This CDR3 has 15 amino acids. The CDR3 coding sequence is TGTGCCTGGAGTGTGTTAGCGGGGAACACAGATACGCAGTATTTT. It translates to CAWSVLAGNTDTQYF.

This chain links TRBV7-6 with TRBJ2-6; 10 bases line up with TRBD1. V was clipped by 5 bases and J by 0 bases; unmatched bases: 7. CDR3 length: 18 residues. The germline V gene has CDR1 SGHVS and CDR2 FNYEAQ. The CDR3 DNA is TGTGCCAGCAGCACCCGGGACAGGGGACCCTCTGGGGCCAACGTCCTGACTTTC. Its protein product is CASSTRDRGPSGANVLTF.

This clone has a single count. The V gene is TRBV10-1, the J gene TRBJ2-7, with 8 nucleotides matching TRBD2. Trimming at V came to 5 bases and at J to 2 bases, leaving 2 bases not matched to a gene. This CDR3 region has 13 residues. The germline gives CDR1 WNHNN, CDR2 SYGVQD (reference sequence). In DNA, the CDR3 is TGCGCCAGCAGTCGGCGGGAGGCCTACGAGCAGTACTTC. Amino acids: CASSRREAYEQYF.

The chain links TRBV5-1 to TRBJ2-5; D may be TRBD2 (6 bases). CDR3 length equals 15 residues. V shed 2 bases and J shed 4 bases, with 15 bases lying between them. The germline V gene has CDR1 SGHRS and CDR2 YFSETQ. The CDR3 spells CASSFLQGGLETQYF. CDR3 coding DNA: TGCGCCAGCAGCTTTCTCCAGGGAGGTTTAGAGACCCAGTACTTC.

The chain links TRBV2 to TRBJ2-2; perhaps TRBD2 as D (6 bases). This CDR3 has 15 amino acids. V lost 4 bases and J 3 bases, leaving 12 bases between the germline ends. The germline gives CDR1 SNHLY, CDR2 FYNNEI. As DNA, the CDR3 is TGTGCCAGCAGTGGAGACACGGGGGACACCGGGGAGCTGTTTTTT. It specifies CASSGDTGDTGELFF.

The rearrangement uses TRBV9 and TRBJ2-7, with 7 nucleotides matching TRBD2. J was trimmed by 6 bases and V by 4 bases; bases with no gene match: 10. The CDR3 spans 14 residues. CDR1 and CDR2 from the germline V gene are SGDLS and YYNGEE. The CDR3 loop reads CASSQGAGAGEQYF. CDR3 nucleotide sequence: TGTGCCAGCAGCCAAGGCGCGGGAGCAGGCGAGCAGTACTTC.